Each of the 2 T cell receptor beta chains below was sequenced from the same sample in a study of T-cell reconstitution after alpha-beta-depleted transplantation in children. The TCRbeta library incorporated unique molecular identifiers. MiXCR, applied by TCRdb to the PCR reads, yields one record per CDR3 protein. This table holds about 280,000 distinct CDR3 sequences, approximately 10% found once. The sample consisted of peripheral blood, taken 180 days after TCRalphabeta/CD19-depleted stem cell transplant. The source of these receptors is a male patient between 2 and 10 years old who had a stem cell transplant for chronic granulomatous disease, so the T cells may come from the graft donor.

This clonotype occurred many times. The chain employs TRBV6-2 or TRBV6-3 and TRBJ2-3; D could derive from TRBD1 or TRBD2 (7 bases each). Trimming pared 7 bases from V and 8 bases from J, leaving 22 bases between. The CDR3 spans 15 residues. Germline V gene data show CDR1 as MNHEY and CDR2 as SVGEGT. The CDR3 is CASIPSGGGQVTQYF. CDR3 nucleotides: TGTGCCAGCATCCCCTCAGGGGGGGGCCAGGTTACGCAGTATTTT.

Of note for this clonotype: One base away lies a much larger clone, so this may be a sequencing read error. The chain is built from TRBV12-3 or TRBV12-4 and TRBJ2-3; D not certain. Trimming stripped 9 bases from V and 2 bases from J, with 18 bases between. The CDR3 length is 15 residues. The CDR3 DNA is TGTGCCAGAAGGCCGACGCCAACGGTCACAGATACGCAGTATTTT. This gives the protein CARRPTPTVTDTQYF.